This T cell receptor (beta chain) was documented in a study of long-term antiretroviral therapy in people with HIV. They ran version v3.0 of the immunoSEQ assay at survey level. Profiled with immunoSEQ multiplex PCR; TCRdb holds only in-frame clones, not every one. The sample lists some 20,000 clones, around 81% seen once, with 14% in the top ten. Study-level results: Repertoires with HIV possessed tighter CDR3 length spans than those of controls. Post-ART samples showed increased diversity that remained below transplant donor control levels.

This clone was counted once. Its antigen is undetermined. HIV-positive participants were all treated in the United States. Samples held roughly 0.85-11 million cryopreserved PBMC, and DNA extraction followed. The CDR3 consists of 14 residues. The germline CDR1 and CDR2 sequences are LNHDA and SQIVND (reference sequence). Trimming took 2 bases from V and 9 from J; bases not matched to a gene: 8. The sequence was collected from a woman in her 30s with HIV. Sequenced here: unsorted PBMCs, sampled 2.9 years after starting antiretroviral therapy. V is TRBV19 and J is TRBJ1-2, with TRBD1 identical over 8 bases. CDR3 DNA sequence: TGTGCCAGTAGTATACTTTCGACAGGGGCAAGCTACACCTTC. It yields the protein CASSILSTGASYTF.